Detailed here is one T cell receptor beta chain. Ages ranged from about 18 to 90 years, with residence in around 24 US areas. Donors were grouped by their self-reported clinical history. These data come from a study of blood T cell repertoires in COVID-19. As for the study in general: Samples of COVID-19 (acute and convalescent) were obtained from the United States, Italy and Spain.

CDR3 length: 13 amino acids. The V gene lost 1 base and the J gene lost 2 bases, with 6 bases spanning the gap. Germline values: CDR1 MNHEY, CDR2 SVGAGI. Original processing notes: Counts of nucleated cells, estimated from reference gene primer amplification, were obtained. Only in-frame clones appear in the TCRdb table, and some are missing; sequencing was by immunoSEQ multiplex PCR. V and J calls plus clone size are reproduced from that table; the DNA served to infer D and trimming. The table lists hundreds of thousands of clones, over 75% of them singletons, with under 3% in the top ten. The sequence came from a woman in her thirties who had recovered from COVID-19. The chain uses TRBV6-5 and TRBJ2-7; perhaps TRBD2 as D (6 bases). The sequenced material came from PBMCs or T cells enriched from blood (not recorded which). The DNA of the CDR3 is TGTGCCAGCAGTTACTGGAGGGCCTACGAGCAGTACTTC. Protein sequence: CASSYWRAYEQYF.